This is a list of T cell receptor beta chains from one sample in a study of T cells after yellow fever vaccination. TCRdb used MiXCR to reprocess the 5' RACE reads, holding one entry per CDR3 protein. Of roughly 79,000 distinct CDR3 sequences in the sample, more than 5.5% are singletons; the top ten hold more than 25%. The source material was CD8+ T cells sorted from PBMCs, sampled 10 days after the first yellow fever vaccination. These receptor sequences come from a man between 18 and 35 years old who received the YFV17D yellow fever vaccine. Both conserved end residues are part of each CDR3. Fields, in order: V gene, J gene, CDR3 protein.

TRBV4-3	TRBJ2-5	CASSRGRGQETQYF
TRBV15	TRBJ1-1	CATRPGGVSEAFF
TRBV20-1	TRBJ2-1	CSAMASGSYNEQFF
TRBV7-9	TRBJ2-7	CASSSGTTYEQYF
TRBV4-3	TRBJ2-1	CASSQEPAGVLKQFF
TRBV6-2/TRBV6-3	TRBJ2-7	CASRPTSLTSGFHEQYF
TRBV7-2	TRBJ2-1	CASSFMLPDEQFF
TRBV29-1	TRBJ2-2	CSATVSQFDTGELFF
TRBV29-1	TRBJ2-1	CSGGGPTYSYNEQFF
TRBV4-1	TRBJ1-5	CASSQEGGTNQPQHF
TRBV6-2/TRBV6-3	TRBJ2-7	CASSYPGQGLSSYEQYF
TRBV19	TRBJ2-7	CAVSRDNAGYEQYF
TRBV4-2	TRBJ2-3	CASSTWMAGDTDTQYF
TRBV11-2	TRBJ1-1	CASSLLAGMNTEAFF
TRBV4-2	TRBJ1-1	CASSPYRGENEAFF
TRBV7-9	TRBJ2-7	CASSEAWVNEQYF
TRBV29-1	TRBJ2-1	CSAIPNEQFF
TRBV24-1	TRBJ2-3	CATPTDPRTDTQYF
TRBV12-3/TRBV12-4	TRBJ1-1	CATGPGGFVGNTEAFF
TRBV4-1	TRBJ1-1	CASSQEVRGLGTEAFF
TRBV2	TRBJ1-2	CASNLKMQGILRNYGYTF
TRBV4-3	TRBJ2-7	CASSQKVWEAYEQYF
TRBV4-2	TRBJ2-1	CASSQGGAYNEQFF
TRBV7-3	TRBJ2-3	CASSQGTSGGAALPDTQYF
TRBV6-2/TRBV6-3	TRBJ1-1	CASSYYTSLIKNTEAFF
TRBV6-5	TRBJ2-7	CASSYGSSNEQYF
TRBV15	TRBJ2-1	CATSRAPGPHNEQFF
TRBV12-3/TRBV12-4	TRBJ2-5	CASSLGGTSGFQETQYF
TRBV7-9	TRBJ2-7	CASTPPAGKPSYEQYF
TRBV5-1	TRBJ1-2	CASSLGDYYGYTF
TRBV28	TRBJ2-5	CASSLGDRANRETQYF
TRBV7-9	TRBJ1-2	CASSYSGTDYGYTF
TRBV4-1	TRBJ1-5	CASSQIPNSNQPQHF
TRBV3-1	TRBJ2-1	CASSLEAGGPGNEQFF
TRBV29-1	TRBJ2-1	CSVDQEPNEQFF
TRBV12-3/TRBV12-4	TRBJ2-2	CASSFIRTGELFF
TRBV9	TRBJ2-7	CASSLGGPSYEQYF
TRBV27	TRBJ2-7	CASSFAGTSYEQYF
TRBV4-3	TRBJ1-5	CASSQGHDSLVNQPQHF
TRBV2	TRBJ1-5	CASSDHRTSNQPQHF
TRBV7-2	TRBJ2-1	CASSRVTAIYNEQFF
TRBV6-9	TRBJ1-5	CASSYSGGEDQPQHF
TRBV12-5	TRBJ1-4	CASGPGEANEKLFF
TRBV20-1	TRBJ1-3	CSASMSAAFGVTIYF
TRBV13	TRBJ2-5	CASSHRTSGGRETQYF
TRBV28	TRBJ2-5	CASSVNPSRPEETQYF
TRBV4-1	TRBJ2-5	CASSPLTRDSEWETQYF
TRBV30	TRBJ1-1	CAWSVLRTEAFF
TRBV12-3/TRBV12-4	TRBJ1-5	CASSLVLQDNQPQHF
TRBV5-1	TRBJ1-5	CASSWYWTGFQPQHF
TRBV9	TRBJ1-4	CASSVDGTPDEKLFF
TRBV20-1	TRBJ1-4	CSARDGRRGSMEKLFF
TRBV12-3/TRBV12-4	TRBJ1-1	CASSPGTGGEAFF
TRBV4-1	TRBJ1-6	CASSPHQGEDSPLHF